The sequence of this T cell receptor beta chain was determined in a study of Tregs in tolerant kidney transplant recipients. The CDR3 runs 12 residues. Trimming pared 3 bases from V and 8 bases from J, leaving 11 bases between. Germline-derived CDR1 and CDR2 are GTSNPN and SVGIG (reference sequence). Generated by immunoSEQ multiplex PCR, the TCRdb table keeps only in-frame clones and is missing some. The table lists about 52,000 clones. Regarding this clone: The read ends 3 residues shy of where the CDR3 ends; the end is completed using the germline J gene.

This sample comprised CD4+ T cells from blood, obtained before the transplant. The chain is built from TRBV30 and TRBJ2-4; no clear D gene. The sequence came from a human donor who received a combined kidney and bone marrow transplant. Here the CDR3 reads CAWRVYRDIQYF. Partial CDR3 DNA: TGTGCCTGGAGGGTCTACCGGGACATT. The full variable domain, with the rest looked up from reference TRBV30 and TRBJ2-4, is SQTIHQWPATLVQPVGSPLSLECTVEGTSNPNLYWYRQAAGRGLQLLFYSVGIGQISSEVPQNLSASRPQDRQFILSSKKLLLSDSGFYLCAWRVYRDIQYFGAGTRLSVL.